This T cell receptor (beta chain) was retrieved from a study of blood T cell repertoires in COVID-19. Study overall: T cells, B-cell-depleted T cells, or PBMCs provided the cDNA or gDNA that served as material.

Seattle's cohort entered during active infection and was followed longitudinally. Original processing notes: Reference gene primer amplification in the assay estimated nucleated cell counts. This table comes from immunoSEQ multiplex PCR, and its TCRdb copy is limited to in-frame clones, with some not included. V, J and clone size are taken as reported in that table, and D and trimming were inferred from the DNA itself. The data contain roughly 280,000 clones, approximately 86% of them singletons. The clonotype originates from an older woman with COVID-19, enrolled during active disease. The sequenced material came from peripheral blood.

In DNA, the CDR3 is TGTGCCAGTAGTCCAGGGGGCCCAAACACTGAAGCTTTCTTT. Encoded protein: CASSPGGPNTEAFF. The genes are TRBV19 and TRBJ1-1; 8 bases match TRBD1. Germline V gene lookup returns CDR1 LNHDA and CDR2 SQIVND (reference sequence). V gave up 5 bases and J gave up 2 bases; unmatched junction bases: 4. This CDR3 comprises 14 residues. The variable domain in full, with the rest retrieved from reference TRBV19 and TRBJ1-1, is DGGITQSPKYLFRKEGQNVTLSCEQNLNHDAMYWYRQDPGQGLRLIYYSQIVNDFQKGDIAEGYSVSREKKESFPLTVTSAQKNPTAFYLCASSPGGPNTEAFFGQGTRLTVV.